The 6 T cell receptor beta chains presented below share a single source sample, sequenced in a study of blood T cell repertoires in COVID-19. Data came from immunoSEQ multiplex PCR; TCRdb stores just in-frame clones and leaves some out. Seen here are about 350,000 clones, 85% to 90% observed once, and the top ten hold 7% to 8%. The sample comprised peripheral blood. The receptors come from a woman between 70 and 85 years old with COVID-19, enrolled during active disease.

The V call is TRBV27, the J call TRBJ1-1, with 10 bases matching TRBD1. CDR1 and CDR2 (germline): MNHEY, SMNVEV (reference sequence). The CDR3 has 15 amino acids. After removal of 4 bases from V and 7 bases from J, the junction contained 9 bases not matched to a gene. CDR3 sequence: CASSYLRGTGVEAFF. DNA for the CDR3: TGTGCCAGCAGTTACCTTCGAGGGACAGGGGTTGAAGCTTTCTTT.

CDR3 loop: CASSLGQGLGNYGYTF. For the CDR3, the DNA is TGTGCCAGCAGCTTAGGGCAGGGATTGGGTAACTATGGCTACACCTTC. The gene calls are TRBV7-2 and TRBJ1-2; TRBD1 might be the D (5 bases). The germline CDR1 and CDR2 sequences are SGHTA and FQGNSA. CDR3 size: 16 residues. With 1 base removed from V and 1 base from J, the gap between germline ends came to 13 bases.

V is TRBV5-4 and J is TRBJ2-4; a weak D match, TRBD2 (5 bases). CDR3 length: 13 residues. Germline CDR1 and CDR2: SGHNT and YYREEE (reference sequence). V was trimmed by 1 base and J by 7 bases, leaving 9 bases between them. CDR3 protein: CASSLPASNIQYF. Written as DNA, the CDR3 is TGTGCCAGCAGCTTGCCGGCTAGCAACATTCAGTACTTC.

The chain links TRBV21-1 to TRBJ1-5. TRBV21-1 is described as a pseudogene. CDR3 length: 13 amino acids. CDR3 residues: CASSKVAGQPQHF. The CDR3 DNA reads TGTGCCAGCAGCAAAGTAGCGGGTCAGCCCCAGCATTTT.

The genes are TRBV7-8 and TRBJ2-7; no clear D. The V and J ends lost 6 bases and 7 bases respectively, with 10 bases between them. The CDR3 consists of 11 residues. Looked up from germline, CDR1 is SGHVS and CDR2 is FQNEAQ. The DNA of the CDR3 is TGTGCCAGCAGTTCCCCCCAGGAGCAGTACTTC. It translates to CASSSPQEQYF.

The chain uses TRBV5-1 and TRBJ2-1; tentative D call: TRBD2 (5 bases). Looked up from germline, CDR1 is SGHRS and CDR2 is YFSETQ. Trimming removed 0 bases from V and 0 bases from J, with 7 bases in between. The CDR3 extends over 15 amino acids. CDR3 coding DNA: TGCGCCAGCAGCTTGGACACTAGCTCCTACAATGAGCAGTTCTTC. Its protein is CASSLDTSSYNEQFF.